The 30 T cell receptor beta chains listed next were all sequenced from one sample in a study of blood T cell repertoires in COVID-19. TCRdb's table, derived via immunoSEQ multiplex PCR, lists solely in-frame clones and lacks some. The sample yields roughly 53,000 clones, 86% seen once. The sequenced sample consisted of peripheral blood. These receptors were obtained from a man at least 80 years old with acute or convalescent COVID-19.

The chain employs TRBV4-3 and TRBJ2-3; 10 bases line up with TRBD2. Germline CDR1 LGHNA, CDR2 YSLEER. This CDR3 is built from 16 residues. V lost 3 bases, J lost 3 bases, and 6 bases stayed unmatched. The CDR3 nucleotides are TGCGCCAGCAGCCATCTTAGCGGGGGGATTACAGATACGCAGTATTTT. It codes for CASSHLSGGITDTQYF.

V is TRBV6-5 and J is TRBJ1-6; D gene ambiguous. CDR1 is MNHEY and CDR2 is SVGAGI in the germline V gene. The V gene lost 6 bases and the J gene lost 5 bases, with 8 bases spanning the gap. This CDR3 has 13 amino acids. CDR3 DNA: TGTGCCAGCAGCGTTAGCAATAATTCACCCCTCCACTTT. Protein sequence: CASSVSNNSPLHF.

As concerns this clone: The same CDR3 also results from other DNA sequences found in this sample. This chain links TRBV18 with TRBJ2-7, with 7 bases that match TRBD1. J was trimmed by 0 bases and V by 3 bases; bases with no gene match: 2. The CDR3 spans 14 residues. Germline CDR1 is KGHSH and CDR2 is LQKENI. In nucleotides, the CDR3 is TGTGCCAGCTCACCTGGACAGGTCTCCTACGAGCAGTACTTC. This translates into CASSPGQVSYEQYF.

The chain combines TRBV4-1 with TRBJ1-3, with D uncertain. CDR3 length: 17 amino acids. Germline V gene data show CDR1 as MGHRA and CDR2 as YSYEKL. Trimming pared 4 bases from V and 2 bases from J, leaving 18 bases between. The CDR3 spells CASSLRESNSAGNTIYF. The CDR3 coding sequence is TGCGCCAGCAGCCTCCGAGAGTCGAATTCGGCTGGAAACACCATATATTTT.

The V and J genes are TRBV9 and TRBJ2-2; a possible D gene is TRBD2 (5 bases). Trimming took 6 bases from V and 1 from J, leaving 7 bases between them. CDR1 and CDR2 from the germline V gene are SGDLS and YYNGEE. This CDR3 is 13 amino acids long. The chain's CDR3 is CASTGMNTGELFF. CDR3 DNA sequence: TGTGCCAGCACCGGGATGAACACCGGGGAGCTGTTTTTT.

This chain joins TRBV11-2 and TRBJ1-1; 7 bases align to TRBD1. Per the germline V gene, CDR1 is SGHAT and CDR2 is FQNNGV. V lost 8 bases and J lost 1; bases outside the gene matches: 7. The CDR3 runs to 14 residues. CDR3 in DNA: TGTGCCAGCGTCAGAAGACAGGGGAACACTGAAGCTTTCTTT. This encodes CASVRRQGNTEAFF.

The chain employs TRBV7-3 and TRBJ2-7; 9 bases line up with TRBD2. J lost 7 bases, V lost 2 bases, and 3 bases had no gene match. CDR1 SGHTA and CDR2 FQGTGA come from the germline V gene. The CDR3 has 13 amino acids. The CDR3 DNA reads as TGTGCCAGCAGCTTAGTCCTAGCGGGGGAGCAGTACTTC. Its translation is CASSLVLAGEQYF.

This rearrangement joins TRBV6-2 or TRBV6-3 to TRBJ1-2, with a possible D match to TRBD1 (5 bases). The CDR3 runs 16 residues. V was pared by 4 bases and J by 0 bases, with 15 bases between. The V gene's germline CDR1 is MNHEY and CDR2 SVGEGT. The CDR3 protein is CASSSFDRVANYGYTF. Here the CDR3 DNA reads TGTGCCAGCAGTTCCTTCGACAGAGTAGCTAACTATGGCTACACCTTC.

V usage is TRBV15 and J usage is TRBJ2-7; tentatively, D is TRBD1 (6 bases). V lost 0 bases to trimming and J lost 4 bases, with 19 bases between them. Germline CDR1 and CDR2: LNHNV and YYDKDF (reference sequence). CDR3 length equals 17 residues. The CDR3, as DNA: TGTGCCACCAGCAGAGATTCAGGGGCAGGGCGACTGTACGAGCAGTACTTC. Translating gives CATSRDSGAGRLYEQYF.

J is TRBJ1-2 and V is TRBV7-2; D remains unclear. Looked up from germline, CDR1 is SGHTA and CDR2 is FQGNSA. V shed 5 bases and J shed 0 bases, with 16 bases lying between them. CDR3 length: 16 residues. The chain's CDR3 is CASSPRYEMTNYGYTF. The CDR3 nucleotides are TGTGCCAGCAGCCCCCGGTACGAAATGACTAACTATGGCTACACCTTC.

The chain joins TRBV5-1 to TRBJ1-1; D unclear. The CDR3 totals 14 residues. V dropped 0 bases and J dropped 5 bases, with 11 bases sitting between them. CDR1 and CDR2 from the germline V gene are SGHRS and YFSETQ. CDR3 coding DNA: TGCGCCAGCAGCTTGGACTCCGGAGGTACTGAAGCTTTCTTT. Translation: CASSLDSGGTEAFF.

The genes are TRBV6-2 or TRBV6-3 and TRBJ1-2; no reliable D call. Trimming shortened V by 5 bases and J by 4 bases, and 20 bases separated the two germline ends. CDR1 is MNHEY, CDR2 SVGEGT, per germline. The CDR3 runs 16 residues. For the CDR3, the DNA is TGTGCCAGCAGTCCAATTGTGGGTCGGGTCGTCTATGGCTACACCTTC. This sequence encodes CASSPIVGRVVYGYTF.

This clone was seen a handful of times. V usage is TRBV28 and J usage is TRBJ1-4; 8 positions match TRBD1. The V gene's germline CDR1 is MDHEN and CDR2 SYDVKM. This CDR3 spans 16 amino acids. V trimming: 5 bases; J trimming: 2 bases; junction bases outside the gene matches: 7. CDR3 residues: CASSRRQGRTNEKLFF. In nucleotides, the CDR3 is TGTGCCAGCAGTCGGAGACAGGGGCGGACTAATGAAAAACTGTTTTTT. Variable domain in full (rest from reference TRBV28 and TRBJ1-4): DVKVTQSSRYLVKRTGEKVFLECVQDMDHENMFWYRQDPGLGLRLIYFSYDVKMKEKGDIPEGYSVSREKKERFSLILESASTNQTSMYLCASSRRQGRTNEKLFFGSGTQLSVL.

This clone has just a few counts. This chain connects TRBV5-1 to TRBJ2-5; a possible D gene is TRBD1 (5 bases). Germline assignment: CDR1 SGHRS and CDR2 YFSETQ. V lost 0 bases and J lost 3, with 6 bases in between. The CDR3 loop spans 13 amino acids. Written as DNA, the CDR3 is TGCGCCAGCAGCTTGGCAGGGAAAGAGACCCAGTACTTC. Translated: CASSLAGKETQYF.

This clone was observed a single time. The chain uses TRBV2 and TRBJ1-5; D ambiguous. CDR3 length: 14 amino acids. Per the germline V gene, CDR1 is SNHLY and CDR2 is FYNNEI. V was clipped by 2 bases and J by 1 base, with 6 bases between them. The CDR3 sequence: CASSEFQSNQPQHF. For the CDR3, the DNA is TGTGCCAGCAGTGAATTCCAAAGCAATCAGCCCCAGCATTTT. The entire variable domain, with the rest obtained from reference TRBV2 and TRBJ1-5, is as follows: EPEVTQTPSHQVTQMGQEVILRCVPISNHLYFYWYRQILGQKVEFLVSFYNNEISEKSEIFDDQFSVERPDGSNFTLKIRSTKLEDSAMYFCASSEFQSNQPQHFGDGTRLSIL.

The V and J genes are TRBV5-1 and TRBJ2-3; 7 nucleotides match TRBD1. V shed 4 bases and J 0 bases; nucleotides not matched to a gene: 5. Germline V CDR1 and CDR2: SGHRS, YFSETQ. This CDR3 has 15 amino acids. The CDR3 reads CASSLTGTSTDTQYF. The CDR3 DNA reads as TGCGCCAGCAGCCTGACAGGGACCAGCACAGATACGCAGTATTTT.

This chain connects TRBV27 to TRBJ1-5; the match to TRBD1 covers 9 bases. This CDR3 is 16 amino acids long. V lost 5 bases, J lost 1 base, and 6 bases stayed unmatched. Germline assignment: CDR1 MNHEY and CDR2 SMNVEV (reference sequence). DNA for the CDR3: TGTGCCAGCAGTCCGATGACAGGGGGAAGCAATCAGCCCCAGCATTTT. It encodes CASSPMTGGSNQPQHF.

The chain couples TRBV5-1 to TRBJ1-2; the D is unclear. Germline V lookup: CDR1 SGHRS, CDR2 YFSETQ. This CDR3 is 15 amino acids long. The germline V and J ends were trimmed by 0 bases and 8 bases, with 17 bases remaining between them. The CDR3 sequence: CASSLAAQRGGGYTF. The CDR3 nucleotides read TGCGCCAGCAGCTTGGCAGCCCAGAGAGGTGGAGGCTACACCTTC.

V and J are TRBV19 and TRBJ1-6; 9 nucleotides agree with TRBD1. The CDR3 extends over 18 amino acids. The trim removed 5 bases at V and 4 bases at J, leaving 12 bases unmatched. The germline CDR1 and CDR2 sequences are LNHDA and SQIVND (reference sequence). The CDR3 is CASSVGPRQGEYNSPLHF. DNA for the CDR3: TGTGCCAGTAGTGTGGGACCCAGACAGGGGGAGTATAATTCACCCCTCCACTTT.

This rearrangement joins TRBV9 to TRBJ1-3; no reliable D call. V was trimmed by 0 bases and J by 3 bases, leaving 7 bases between them. The germline V gene encodes CDR1 SGDLS and CDR2 YYNGEE. This CDR3 has 14 amino acids. CDR3 nucleotides: TGTGCCAGCAGCGTAGATCAGGTTGGAAACACCATATATTTT. The encoded protein is CASSVDQVGNTIYF.

The chain is built from TRBV5-6 and TRBJ1-6, with D uncertain. With 3 bases removed from V and 7 bases from J, the gap between germline ends came to 14 bases. The CDR3 is 15 amino acids. CDR1 SGHDT and CDR2 YYEEEE come from the germline V gene. CDR3 residues: CASSYLQRANSPLHF. CDR3 DNA sequence: TGTGCCAGCAGCTACCTACAGAGGGCAAATTCACCCCTCCACTTT.

The rearrangement joins TRBV9 to TRBJ1-1; 10 bases align to TRBD1. The germline gives CDR1 SGDLS, CDR2 YYNGEE. After removal of 4 bases from V and 5 bases from J, the junction contained 5 bases not matched to a gene. CDR3 length: 14 amino acids. DNA for the CDR3: TGTGCCAGCAGCAACCGACAGGGGGCAACTGAAGCTTTCTTT. Amino acids: CASSNRQGATEAFF.

The chain carries TRBV6-6 and TRBJ1-4, with 9 bases lining up with TRBD1. The CDR3 sequence is 15 residues long. V gave up 7 bases and J gave up 7 bases; unmatched junction bases: 10. Germline CDR1 is MNHNY and CDR2 is SVGAGI (reference sequence). In DNA form, the CDR3 reads TGTGCCAGCAACTCGAATAGACAGGGGGGTGAAAAACTGTTTTTT. Amino acid sequence: CASNSNRQGGEKLFF.

The V and J genes are TRBV2 and TRBJ2-7, with D perhaps matching TRBD1 (6 bases). This CDR3 is built from 14 residues. The V gene lost 7 bases and the J gene lost 3 bases, with 16 bases spanning the gap. In germline, CDR1 is SNHLY, CDR2 FYNNEI. Here the CDR3 reads CASILEQGNYEQYF. CDR3 in DNA: TGTGCCAGCATCCTCGAACAGGGAAACTACGAGCAGTACTTC.

The V call is TRBV10-1, the J call TRBJ2-7; 11 positions agree with TRBD1. The CDR3 sequence is 15 residues long. Germline loops: CDR1 WNHNN, CDR2 SYGVQD (reference sequence). V was clipped by 4 bases and J by 1 base; unmatched bases: 3. The CDR3 sequence is CASSGGTGGSYEQYF. The CDR3 coding sequence is TGCGCCAGCAGTGGGGGGACAGGGGGTTCCTACGAGCAGTACTTC.

This rearrangement joins TRBV6-5 to TRBJ2-1, with 14 bases matching TRBD2. Trimming at V came to 4 bases and at J to 11 bases, leaving 7 bases not matched to a gene. The germline V gene encodes CDR1 MNHEY and CDR2 SVGAGI. This CDR3 spans 15 amino acids. CDR3 amino acids: CASSFSGLAGAKQFF. CDR3 sequence (DNA): TGTGCCAGCAGTTTCTCGGGACTAGCGGGGGCCAAGCAGTTCTTC.

This clone was found a few times. V gene TRBV7-9 combines with J gene TRBJ1-6, with TRBD1 as a possible D gene (6 bases). This CDR3 is 17 amino acids long. Germline CDR1 and CDR2: SEHNR and FQNEAQ (reference sequence). V lost 5 bases and J lost 0, with 14 bases in between. CDR3 DNA sequence: TGTGCCAGCAGCCATGACAGGTTCAGCTCCTATAATTCACCCCTCCACTTT. This sequence encodes CASSHDRFSSYNSPLHF.

V and J are TRBV4-1 and TRBJ2-7; weak D call: TRBD2 (6 bases). The CDR3 has 17 residues. Trimming removed 4 bases from V and 0 bases from J, with 19 bases in between. Germline values: CDR1 MGHRA, CDR2 YSYEKL. CDR3: CASSPMEGFFRSYEQYF. The CDR3 DNA is TGCGCCAGCAGCCCTATGGAGGGCTTTTTCCGCTCCTACGAGCAGTACTTC.

This clone was recorded once. The J gene is TRBJ1-2, the V gene TRBV7-9, with D unclear. V lost 3 bases and J lost 6, with 14 bases in between. This CDR3 has 14 residues. Germline V gives CDR1 SEHNR, CDR2 FQNEAQ (reference sequence). The CDR3 DNA is TGTGCCAGCAGCTTCGATGGGCGGACTAATGGCTACACCTTC. Translating gives CASSFDGRTNGYTF. Using reference TRBV7-9 and TRBJ1-2 for the parts outside the CDR3, the full variable domain is DTGVSQNPRHKITKRGQNVTFRCDPISEHNRLYWYRQTLGQGPEFLTYFQNEAQLEKSRLLSDRFSAERPKGSFSTLEIQRTEQGDSAMYLCASSFDGRTNGYTFGSGTRLTVV.

This clone is a singleton in its sample. The chain joins TRBV20-1 to TRBJ1-1, with no clear D. The germline CDR1 and CDR2 sequences are DFQATT and SNEGSKA (reference sequence). This CDR3 contains 11 residues. V was cut by 6 bases and J by 8 bases, with 13 bases left in between. CDR3 sequence: CSAAGIREAFF. In nucleotides, the CDR3 is TGCAGTGCGGCGGGAATCAGGGAAGCTTTCTTT.